These 32 T cell receptor beta chains were all obtained from the same sample, sequenced in a study of PD-1 blockade in classical Hodgkin lymphoma. Sequencing used immunoSEQ multiplex PCR; TCRdb keeps in-frame clones, though not all of them. The sample holds tens of thousands of clones, around 69% seen once. Time point denoted: cycle 4 day 1 (C4D1), after about 6 weeks of nivolumab. With no exception, relapse followed autologous stem cell transplantation in all patients, and brentuximab vedotin exposure varied. Sequenced material: peripheral blood mononuclear cells (PBMCs), taken before the fourth cycle of nivolumab. The receptors were gathered from a human donor with classical Hodgkin lymphoma.

The chain links TRBV9 to TRBJ2-6; 12 nucleotides line up with TRBD1. This CDR3 has 18 amino acids. V lost 0 bases and J lost 1; bases outside the gene matches: 2. From germline, CDR1 is SGDLS and CDR2 YYNGEE. The CDR3 DNA is TGTGCCAGCAGCGTAGGGGGACAGGGGGCGTCTGGGGCCAACGTCCTGACTTTC. This encodes CASSVGGQGASGANVLTF. The whole variable domain, filled in from reference TRBV9 and TRBJ2-6, reads DSGVTQTPKHLITATGQRVTLRCSPRSGDLSVYWYQQSLDQGLQFLIQYYNGEERAKGNILERFSAQQFPDLHSELNLSSLELGDSALYFCASSVGGQGASGANVLTFGAGSRLTVL.

V usage is TRBV27 and J usage is TRBJ2-7, with D perhaps TRBD1 or TRBD2 (6 bases each). V lost 3 bases, J lost 2 bases, and 14 bases lay in between. The germline CDR1 and CDR2 sequences are MNHEY and SMNVEV (reference sequence). The CDR3 consists of 15 residues. The CDR3 here is CASSLRGDTTYEQYF. The CDR3 nucleotides are TGTGCCAGCAGTTTGAGGGGGGACACGACCTACGAGCAGTACTTC.

This clone has only a few counts. The chain uses TRBV27 and TRBJ1-1; D may be TRBD1 (5 bases). The CDR3 contains 13 residues. Deletions cut 3 bases from V and 1 base from J, with 6 bases between. CDR1 MNHEY and CDR2 SMNVEV come from the germline V gene (reference sequence). For the CDR3, the DNA is TGTGCCAGCAGTTTGAGGGGGAACACTGAAGCTTTCTTT. As protein: CASSLRGNTEAFF.

The chain recombines TRBV19 with TRBJ1-4, with D hard to call. CDR1 is LNHDA and CDR2 is SQIVND in the germline V gene (reference sequence). V dropped 2 bases and J dropped 4 bases, with 11 bases sitting between them. CDR3 length equals 15 residues. Here the CDR3 reads CASSISTAGNEKLFF. The CDR3 nucleotides are TGTGCCAGTAGTATAAGCACCGCCGGTAATGAAAAACTGTTTTTT.

The chain employs TRBV11-1 and TRBJ1-1; D possibly corresponds to TRBD1 (5 bases). The germline gives CDR1 SGHAT, CDR2 FQDESV (reference sequence). V lost 5 bases and J lost 6, with 13 bases in between. The CDR3 consists of 13 residues. The CDR3 DNA is TGTGCCAGCAGCATGACAGAGACCCCTGAAGCTTTCTTT. Protein product: CASSMTETPEAFF.

The chain uses TRBV19 and TRBJ1-2, with D unclear. CDR1 and CDR2 from the germline V gene are LNHDA and SQIVND (reference sequence). The CDR3 is 12 residues long. Trimming shortened V by 2 bases and J by 4 bases, and 5 bases separated the two germline ends. The CDR3 DNA reads TGTGCCAGTAGTATAAGCGTCTATGGCTACACCTTC. Translation gives CASSISVYGYTF.

V gene TRBV6-1 combines with J gene TRBJ1-5, with D possibly matching TRBD1 (5 bases). Trimming left V 6 bases short and J 0 bases short, with 12 bases between. The length of the CDR3 is 15 residues. Germline CDR1 is MNHNS and CDR2 is SASEGT. The CDR3 region is CASRYDSYSNQPQHF. CDR3 nucleotide sequence: TGTGCCAGCAGGTACGACAGCTATAGCAATCAGCCCCAGCATTTT.

The chain employs TRBV5-1 and TRBJ2-3, with D tentatively TRBD2 (5 bases). The ends were cut back, 0 bases at V and 0 bases at J, with 14 bases in the middle. The CDR3 consists of 17 residues. Germline V gene lookup returns CDR1 SGHRS and CDR2 YFSETQ. CDR3 loop: CASSLARTLTSTDTQYF. The CDR3 region has the DNA TGCGCCAGCAGCTTGGCCCGGACTCTAACTAGCACAGATACGCAGTATTTT.

The V gene is TRBV30, the J gene TRBJ2-2, with D perhaps TRBD1 (5 bases). Per germline, CDR1 GTSNPN and CDR2 SVGIG (reference sequence). V was clipped by 7 bases and J by 0 bases, with 9 bases between them. The CDR3 extends over 13 amino acids. For the CDR3, the DNA is TGTGCCTACGACAGCGCGAACACCGGGGAGCTGTTTTTT. Its translation is CAYDSANTGELFF.

The chain couples TRBV9 to TRBJ2-5, with D perhaps matching TRBD1 or TRBD2 (5 bases each). Germline V gives CDR1 SGDLS, CDR2 YYNGEE. This CDR3 is built from 15 residues. The V end lost 2 bases, the J end lost 1 base, and 12 bases lay between the germline ends. The CDR3 is CASSVHEGSQETQYF. CDR3 nucleotides: TGTGCCAGCAGCGTTCATGAGGGGTCCCAAGAGACCCAGTACTTC.

The chain couples TRBV2 to TRBJ2-7; D is undetermined. Per germline, CDR1 SNHLY and CDR2 FYNNEI. V dropped 2 bases and J dropped 3 bases, with 5 bases sitting between them. CDR3 length: 12 residues. The CDR3 nucleotides read TGTGCCAGCAGTGAACCCATCTACGAGCAGTACTTC. Its protein is CASSEPIYEQYF.

This chain joins TRBV19 and TRBJ2-1, with a weak D call TRBD1 (8 bases). CDR1 and CDR2 (germline): LNHDA, SQIVND (reference sequence). This CDR3 contains 11 residues. Trimming removed 6 bases at V and 14 bases at J, with 14 bases between. The chain's CDR3 is CASRNTGGEFF. The CDR3 region has the DNA TGTGCCAGTAGAAATACAGGGGGGGAGTTCTTC. The full variable domain, its missing parts supplied by reference TRBV19 and TRBJ2-1, is DGGITQSPKYLFRKEGQNVTLSCEQNLNHDAMYWYRQDPGQGLRLIYYSQIVNDFQKGDIAEGYSVSREKKESFPLTVTSAQKNPTAFYLCASRNTGGEFFGPGTRLTVL.

The genes are TRBV4-1 and TRBJ2-2; the D call may be TRBD1 or TRBD2 (5 bases each). The CDR3 consists of 20 residues. Trimming cost V 0 bases and J 3 bases, with 23 bases left between them. CDR1 and CDR2 from the germline V gene are MGHRA and YSYEKL. CDR3 protein: CASSQDPETVAGSHTGELFF. The CDR3 DNA sequence: TGCGCCAGCAGCCAAGATCCAGAAACGGTGGCAGGGAGTCACACCGGGGAGCTGTTTTTT.

This clone rates as medium-sized. The rearrangement links TRBV5-4 to TRBJ2-7; perhaps TRBD1 as D (6 bases). The CDR3 totals 13 residues. Deletions cut 4 bases from V and 4 bases from J, with 12 bases between. Germline V gives CDR1 SGHNT, CDR2 YYREEE (reference sequence). CDR3 sequence reads: CASSPGTQYEQYF. DNA for the CDR3: TGTGCCAGCAGCCCCGGGACACAGTACGAGCAGTACTTC.

The V call is TRBV18, the J call TRBJ1-1; possible D gene TRBD1, 6 bases. Germline V gene sequence: CDR1 KGHSH, CDR2 LQKENI. The CDR3 has 14 residues. The V end lost 6 bases, the J end lost 0 bases, and 11 bases lay between the germline ends. CDR3 sequence (DNA): TGTGCCAGCTCCCTGACAGGCATGAACACTGAAGCTTTCTTT. This translates into CASSLTGMNTEAFF.

The rearrangement links TRBV5-4 to TRBJ2-7, with 7 bases lining up with TRBD2. This CDR3 region has 14 residues. The V gene end was trimmed by 4 bases and the J gene end by 5 bases; junction bases not matched to a gene: 9. Germline V gene lookup returns CDR1 SGHNT and CDR2 YYREEE (reference sequence). As DNA, the CDR3 is TGTGCCAGCAGCATGACCGGGACTACCCACGAGCAGTACTTC. Translation: CASSMTGTTHEQYF.

The chain joins TRBV14 to TRBJ2-5, with unresolved D. This CDR3 has 13 residues. Germline-derived CDR1 and CDR2 are SGHDN and FVKESK. V lost 1 base and J 10 bases, leaving 13 bases between the germline ends. CDR3 nucleotides: TGTGCCAGCAGCCAAGGAGGAATTAGTGGCCAGTACTTC. It yields the protein CASSQGGISGQYF.

V gene TRBV6-5 combines with J gene TRBJ2-5; 8 bases are shared with TRBD1. The germline CDR1 and CDR2 sequences are MNHEY and SVGAGI. V trimming: 0 bases; J trimming: 4 bases; junction bases outside the gene matches: 4. The CDR3 spans 15 residues. The CDR3 here is CASSYSGTGVETQYF. CDR3 nucleotide sequence: TGTGCCAGCAGTTACTCCGGGACAGGCGTAGAGACCCAGTACTTC.

The gene calls are TRBV6-6 and TRBJ1-6; 9 nucleotides match TRBD1. The CDR3 length is 15 residues. The germline V gene has CDR1 MNHNY and CDR2 SVGAGI (reference sequence). The V and J ends lost 2 bases and 10 bases, in that order; junction bases with no gene match: 6. This CDR3 reads CASSYPGTGNSPLHF. Here the CDR3 DNA reads TGTGCCAGCAGTTACCCGGGGACAGGGAACTCACCCCTCCACTTT.

The chain employs TRBV30 and TRBJ2-1; maybe TRBD2 (5 bases). Trimming took off 5 bases at V and 9 bases at J, with 11 bases between the two ends. Germline-derived CDR1 and CDR2 are GTSNPN and SVGIG (reference sequence). The CDR3 runs to 11 residues. The CDR3 protein is CAWYESGEQFF. CDR3 coding DNA: TGTGCCTGGTACGAGAGCGGTGAGCAGTTCTTC.

This clone appeared a few times. The rearrangement uses TRBV5-4 and TRBJ2-7, with a weak D call TRBD2 (5 bases). Deletions cut 4 bases from V and 5 bases from J, with 10 bases between. Per the germline V gene, CDR1 is SGHNT and CDR2 is YYREEE (reference sequence). The CDR3 is made up of 12 amino acids. The CDR3 sequence: CASSLDGDEQYF. The CDR3 nucleotides are TGTGCCAGCAGCCTGGACGGGGACGAGCAGTACTTC. The complete variable domain, with remaining parts taken from reference TRBV5-4 and TRBJ2-7, reads ETGVTQSPTHLIKTRGQQVTLRCSSQSGHNTVSWYQQALGQGPQFIFQYYREEENGRGNFPPRFSGLQFPNYSSELNVNALELDDSALYLCASSLDGDEQYFGPGTRLTVT.

The rearrangement uses TRBV10-3 and TRBJ1-2; 7 bases are a match to TRBD1. This CDR3 is 14 amino acids long. CDR1 is ENHRY, CDR2 SYGVKD, per germline. J lost 1 base, V lost 1 base, and 0 bases had no gene match. The CDR3 loop is CAISEYRGNYGYTF. CDR3 in DNA: TGTGCCATCAGTGAGTACAGGGGTAACTATGGCTACACCTTC.

The chain recombines TRBV28 with TRBJ2-7; the D gene is possibly TRBD1 (5 bases). Germline lookup yields CDR1 MDHEN and CDR2 SYDVKM. This CDR3 contains 15 residues. V gave up 4 bases and J gave up 2 bases, with 15 bases separating them. The CDR3, as DNA: TGTGCCAGCAGTTCTTCCGACAGAGGACCCTACGAGCAGTACTTC. Encoded protein: CASSSSDRGPYEQYF.

The gene calls are TRBV4-2 and TRBJ2-3; no reliable D call. The CDR3 runs 15 residues. Trimming pared 4 bases from V and 0 bases from J, leaving 11 bases between. The germline CDR1 and CDR2 sequences are LGHNA and YNFKEQ. DNA of the CDR3: TGTGCCAGCAGCCGAAACGTCCCTAGCACAGATACGCAGTATTTT. Translated, it gives CASSRNVPSTDTQYF.

This clone appeared a few times. This rearrangement joins TRBV4-3 to TRBJ1-1; D not resolved. Deletions cut 6 bases from V and 1 base from J, with 9 bases between. The CDR3 consists of 13 residues. Germline V lookup: CDR1 LGHNA, CDR2 YSLEER. In DNA, the CDR3 is TGCGCCAGCAGGGCCTCACAGAACACTGAAGCTTTCTTT. Residues: CASRASQNTEAFF.

The V and J genes are TRBV10-3 and TRBJ1-2, with unresolved D. This CDR3 region has 12 residues. Per germline, CDR1 ENHRY and CDR2 SYGVKD. V lost 0 bases and J 6 bases, leaving 5 bases between the germline ends. CDR3 nucleotide sequence: TGTGCCATCAGTGAGTCTAAGGATGGCTACACCTTC. Translated, it gives CAISESKDGYTF.

This chain joins TRBV6-1 and TRBJ2-7; D not certain. This CDR3 contains 13 residues. Trimming stripped 10 bases from V and 2 bases from J, with 15 bases between. CDR1 is MNHNS, CDR2 SASEGT, per germline. CDR3 bases: TGTGCCAACCGAGCCCTCAGCACCTACGAGCAGTACTTC. It specifies CANRALSTYEQYF.

This chain connects TRBV5-5 to TRBJ1-1; D unresolved. Between the trimmed V and J ends, which lost 3 bases and 4 bases, there was a span of 10 bases. The CDR3 spans 13 residues. Germline V gives CDR1 SGHKS, CDR2 YYEKEE (reference sequence). In nucleotides, the CDR3 is TGTGCCAGCAGCTATGGTTGGGGCACTGAAGCTTTCTTT. This sequence encodes CASSYGWGTEAFF.

This clone has just a few counts. The V gene is TRBV7-9, the J gene TRBJ2-2, with TRBD1 matching 7 bases. The ends lost 5 bases at V and 6 bases at J; junction bases unmatched: 9. The CDR3 sequence is 15 residues long. CDR1 is SEHNR and CDR2 is FQNEAQ in the germline V gene (reference sequence). The CDR3 sequence: CASSLLRQGAGELFF. The CDR3 DNA sequence: TGTGCCAGCAGCCTCCTACGCCAGGGGGCCGGGGAGCTGTTTTTT.

DNA for the CDR3: TGTGCCAGCAGCCTGGGGTTAAATTCACCCCTCCACTTT. The encoded protein is CASSLGLNSPLHF. This chain connects TRBV6-5 to TRBJ1-6; no clear D. The CDR3 totals 13 residues. V was clipped by 6 bases and J by 7 bases, with 10 bases between them. Germline lookup yields CDR1 MNHEY and CDR2 SVGAGI.

The chain carries TRBV6-5 and TRBJ2-2; D is unclear. V lost 1 base, J lost 6 bases, and 6 bases lay in between. The V gene's germline CDR1 is MNHEY and CDR2 SVGAGI. This CDR3 comprises 13 residues. The chain's CDR3 is CASSYFVAGELFF. The CDR3, as DNA: TGTGCCAGCAGTTACTTCGTGGCCGGGGAGCTGTTTTTT.

J is TRBJ2-7 and V is TRBV28; 7 positions agree with TRBD1. The trim removed 2 bases at V and 3 bases at J, leaving 7 bases unmatched. The CDR3 totals 15 residues. The germline V gene has CDR1 MDHEN and CDR2 SYDVKM. As DNA, the CDR3 is TGTGCCAGCAGTTTACCCCCGGGACAGAGCTACGAGCAGTACTTC. The encoded protein is CASSLPPGQSYEQYF.